These 21 T cell receptor beta chains were all obtained from the same sample, sequenced in a study of control samples from healthy donors and cancer patients. TCRdb's copy holds only in-frame clones and misses some; the assay was immunoSEQ multiplex PCR. The table includes roughly 120,000 clones, roughly 90% detected once. What was sequenced was blood. Every receptor here comes from a woman aged 45-65 years in good health.

The chain carries TRBV9 and TRBJ2-1, with 9 bases lining up with TRBD2. Trimming cost V 4 bases and J 0 bases; bases outside gene matches: 5. The CDR3 is 16 amino acids. Germline CDR1 and CDR2: SGDLS and YYNGEE. The CDR3 DNA sequence: TGTGCCAGCAGCCTTCGGACTAGCGACTCCTACAATGAGCAGTTCTTC. It yields the protein CASSLRTSDSYNEQFF.

The V call is TRBV7-9, the J call TRBJ1-6; 8 nucleotides align to TRBD1. J lost 5 bases, V lost 11 bases, and 8 bases had no gene match. From germline, CDR1 is SEHNR and CDR2 FQNEAQ (reference sequence). The CDR3 is made up of 14 amino acids. DNA of the CDR3: TGTGCCGGAAGTGACAGGGGCAATAATTCACCCCTCCACTTT. This gives the protein CAGSDRGNNSPLHF.

This chain joins TRBV3-1 (or the pseudogene TRBV3-2) and TRBJ1-2; no clear D gene. V was trimmed by 5 bases and J by 0 bases, leaving 16 bases between them. Germline-derived CDR1 and CDR2 are LGHDT and YNNKEL (reference sequence). The CDR3 is 16 amino acids. The CDR3 reads CASSYEFRVANYGYTF. The CDR3 bases are TGTGCCAGCAGCTATGAATTTAGGGTAGCTAACTATGGCTACACCTTC.

The chain carries TRBV7-9 and TRBJ2-5; no firm D call. CDR1 SEHNR and CDR2 FQNEAQ come from the germline V gene (reference sequence). V was trimmed by 5 bases and J by 3 bases, leaving 4 bases between them. The CDR3 contains 11 residues. CDR3 nucleotide sequence: TGTGCCAGCAGCCGAAAAGAGACCCAGTACTTC. It yields the protein CASSRKETQYF. Full variable domain (missing parts from reference TRBV7-9 and TRBJ2-5): DTGVSQNPRHKITKRGQNVTFRCDPISEHNRLYWYRQTLGQGPEFLTYFQNEAQLEKSRLLSDRFSAERPKGSFSTLEIQRTEQGDSAMYLCASSRKETQYFGPGTRLLVL.

This chain links TRBV19 with TRBJ1-5; no clear D gene. V lost 4 bases, J lost 7 bases, and 20 bases lay in between. The germline V gene encodes CDR1 LNHDA and CDR2 SQIVND (reference sequence). This CDR3 region has 16 residues. The CDR3 bases are TGTGCCAGTAGTACGCGAGGTCAGGATCGACGACAGCCCCAGCATTTT. Translation gives CASSTRGQDRRQPQHF.

The chain combines TRBV2 with TRBJ1-3; possibly TRBD1 for D (5 bases). Germline lookup yields CDR1 SNHLY and CDR2 FYNNEI. Trimming removed 6 bases from V and 0 bases from J, with 12 bases in between. This CDR3 has 15 amino acids. The CDR3 here is CASRGGTGSGNTIYF. CDR3 DNA sequence: TGTGCCAGCAGGGGCGGGACGGGCTCTGGAAACACCATATATTTT.

The chain has TRBV7-2 and TRBJ2-1; 8 nucleotides line up with TRBD2. Unmatched junction bases numbered 15, after V lost 5 bases and J lost 6 bases. The CDR3 consists of 17 residues. Germline V gene lookup returns CDR1 SGHTA and CDR2 FQGNSA. In DNA form, the CDR3 reads TGTGCCAGCAGCCCGACCAGCGGGGGCTTGCGGGCCAATGAGCAGTTCTTC. Translating it yields CASSPTSGGLRANEQFF.

This clone was observed a single time. The chain uses TRBV18 and TRBJ1-5, with 8 bases identical to TRBD1. Germline V gene sequence: CDR1 KGHSH, CDR2 LQKENI. J was trimmed by 0 bases and V by 2 bases; bases with no gene match: 9. CDR3 length: 18 amino acids. The DNA for the CDR3 is TGTGCCAGCTCACCAGACGACCGGGACAGGATTAGCAATCAGCCCCAGCATTTT. As protein: CASSPDDRDRISNQPQHF. The entire variable domain, with the rest obtained from reference TRBV18 and TRBJ1-5, is as follows: NAGVMQNPRHLVRRRGQEARLRCSPMKGHSHVYWYRQLPEEGLKFMVYLQKENIIDESGMPKERFSAEFPKEGPSILRIQQVVRGDSAAYFCASSPDDRDRISNQPQHFGDGTRLSIL.

This chain joins TRBV29-1 and TRBJ2-1; D gene unclear. The CDR3 contains 14 residues. V lost 6 bases and J lost 1, with 13 bases in between. CDR1 is SQVTM and CDR2 is ANQGSEA in the germline V gene. CDR3 region: CSVGSPASYNEQFF. As DNA, the CDR3 is TGCAGCGTCGGGTCCCCAGCGTCCTACAATGAGCAGTTCTTC.

The chain carries TRBV21-1 and TRBJ2-3; the listed D gene, TRBD2, was not tested against the DNA. TRBV21-1 represents a pseudogene. The CDR3 covers 15 residues. The DNA for the CDR3 is TGTGCCATACCCTCTAGCGGACGGTACACAGATACGCAGTATTTT. Protein: CAIPSSGRYTDTQYF.

CDR3 region: CASSLATSGRAVNNEQFF. The CDR3 DNA reads TGTGCCAGCAGCTTAGCCACTAGCGGGAGGGCTGTAAACAATGAGCAGTTCTTC. The chain is built from TRBV7-6 and TRBJ2-1, with TRBD2 identical over 13 bases. This CDR3 has 18 amino acids. The germline gives CDR1 SGHVS, CDR2 FNYEAQ. V dropped 0 bases and J dropped 5; count of bases not matched to a gene: 7.

This chain uses TRBV12-3 or TRBV12-4 with TRBJ2-7; D unclear. Trimming stripped 6 bases from V and 5 bases from J, with 14 bases between. This CDR3 has 13 amino acids. The CDR3 coding sequence is TGTGCCAGCAGCGAACTCCCGGCGAACGAGCAGTACTTC. Protein sequence: CASSELPANEQYF.

This rearrangement joins TRBV25-1 to TRBJ2-3; no reliable D call. The CDR3 covers 9 residues. Germline V gives CDR1 MGHDK, CDR2 SYGVNS. The germline V and J ends were trimmed by 11 bases and 5 bases, with 5 bases remaining between them. In nucleotides, the CDR3 is TGTGCCGGCAAAGATACGCAGTATTTT. Encoded protein: CAGKDTQYF.

This clone was seen only once. The chain combines TRBV30 with TRBJ1-2, with 10 bases matching TRBD1. This CDR3 has 12 residues. Germline loops: CDR1 GTSNPN, CDR2 SVGIG (reference sequence). The V segment lost 4 bases and the J segment 7 bases; nucleotides outside the gene matches: 3. The DNA for the CDR3 is TGTGCCTGGACTTGGGACAGGGGTGGCTACACCTTC. Translating it yields CAWTWDRGGYTF.

The J gene is TRBJ2-7, the V gene TRBV30, with D unresolved. V gave up 5 bases and J gave up 6 bases, with 8 bases separating them. CDR3 size: 10 residues. Germline-derived CDR1 and CDR2 are GTSNPN and SVGIG (reference sequence). The CDR3: CAWGHSEQYF. Written as DNA, the CDR3 is TGTGCCTGGGGGCATAGCGAGCAGTACTTC.

The V gene is TRBV7-3, the J gene TRBJ2-1; D unresolved. CDR1 and CDR2 from the germline V gene are SGHTA and FQGTGA. CDR3 size: 13 residues. V was trimmed by 2 bases and J by 8 bases, leaving 10 bases between them. The CDR3 sequence is CASSLGSKDEQFF. The CDR3 region has the DNA TGTGCCAGCAGCTTAGGTAGTAAGGATGAGCAGTTCTTC.

The rearrangement uses TRBV7-3 and TRBJ2-2; 7 bases are shared with TRBD2. The ends lost 5 bases at V and 7 bases at J; junction bases unmatched: 4. The CDR3 is 13 amino acids. Germline CDR1 and CDR2: SGHTA and FQGTGA. CDR3 nucleotide sequence: TGTGCCAGCAGCCCGCCGGGGGGCGGGGAGCTGTTTTTT. It translates to CASSPPGGGELFF. The variable domain in full, with the rest retrieved from reference TRBV7-3 and TRBJ2-2, is GAGVSQTPSNKVTEKGKYVELRCDPISGHTALYWYRQSLGQGPEFLIYFQGTGAADDSGLPNDRFFAVRPEGSVSTLKIQRTERGDSAVYLCASSPPGGGELFFGEGSRLTVL.

Comment on this clone: The same CDR3 is also encoded by other DNA sequences in this sample. This chain links TRBV30 with TRBJ1-5; no reliable D call. V dropped 1 base and J dropped 3 bases, with 7 bases sitting between them. The CDR3 length is 13 residues. CDR1 is GTSNPN and CDR2 is SVGIG in the germline V gene (reference sequence). This CDR3 reads CAWSEQANQPQHF. In nucleotides, the CDR3 is TGTGCCTGGAGTGAGCAGGCCAATCAGCCCCAGCATTTT. The whole variable domain, filled in from reference TRBV30 and TRBJ1-5, reads SQTIHQWPATLVQPVGSPLSLECTVEGTSNPNLYWYRQAAGRGLQLLFYSVGIGQISSEVPQNLSASRPQDRQFILSSKKLLLSDSGFYLCAWSEQANQPQHFGDGTRLSIL.

The chain links TRBV6-2 or TRBV6-3 to TRBJ2-5; possible D gene TRBD2, 6 bases. The CDR3 runs 15 residues. Deletions cut 4 bases from V and 10 bases from J, with 22 bases between. Germline values: CDR1 MNHEY, CDR2 SVGEGT. The CDR3: CASSSTGTPFSIQYF. DNA for the CDR3: TGTGCCAGCAGTTCGACCGGGACTCCCTTTTCAATCCAGTACTTC.

The chain is built from TRBV29-1 and TRBJ2-1; D not resolved. Trimming cost V 5 bases and J 8 bases, with 10 bases left between them. The CDR3 length is 11 residues. The germline V gene has CDR1 SQVTM and CDR2 ANQGSEA. CDR3 amino acids: CSVPVGYEQFF. The CDR3 coding sequence is TGCAGCGTTCCTGTAGGGTATGAGCAGTTCTTC.

The chain joins TRBV9 to TRBJ2-2; 9 positions agree with TRBD2. After removal of 3 bases from V and 0 bases from J, the junction contained 6 bases not matched to a gene. This CDR3 contains 17 residues. The germline gives CDR1 SGDLS, CDR2 YYNGEE. CDR3 protein: CASSAPRGGSNTGELFF. CDR3 DNA sequence: TGTGCCAGCAGCGCCCCGCGGGGGGGCTCGAACACCGGGGAGCTGTTTTTT.